The following is a T cell receptor beta chain sequence with its context. Its antigen is not known. This sample is part of a study of shared clonotypes between healthy human individuals. The study's findings and limits: Large sequencing depth failed to make sorted-subset sequencing complete, rarefaction showed. The four-donor shared clonotypes exceeded non-shared clonotypes in generation probability, with non-shared ones scoring lower.

The CDR3 is 16 amino acids. V lost 1 base, J lost 0 bases, and 10 bases lay in between. Germline V gene lookup returns CDR1 MGHRA and CDR2 YSYEKL. The data were produced by immunoSEQ multiplex PCR, yet TCRdb's version contains in-frame clones alone and is incomplete. In the table there are roughly 650,000 clones, approximately 97% of which are singletons. This clonotype was sampled from a woman in her twenties or thirties in good health. This chain uses TRBV4-1 with TRBJ1-3; D call uncertain. Input material: naive CD4+ T cells sorted from blood. Documented subset: CD45RA+ positively selected. The CDR3 DNA follows: TGCGCCAGCAGCCAAGGTAGAGCCTACTCTGGAAACACCATATATTTT. Residues: CASSQGRAYSGNTIYF.